Listed here are 10 T cell receptor beta chains from one sample, sequenced in a study of T cells in localized non-small cell lung cancer. Data came from immunoSEQ multiplex PCR; TCRdb stores just in-frame clones and leaves some out. The sample yields roughly 53,000 clones, approximately 83% seen once. The sequencing here drew on peripheral blood mononuclear cells, taken before any cancer treatment. The receptors stem from a man aged 35-69 years with stage III lung adenocarcinoma.

V usage is TRBV7-2 and J usage is TRBJ1-5; TRBD1 matches 9 bases. This CDR3 has 14 amino acids. Germline V gene sequence: CDR1 SGHTA, CDR2 FQGNSA. V was pared by 6 bases and J by 7 bases, with 7 bases of the junction left unmatched. CDR3 bases: TGTGCCAGCAGGACGGGACAGGGAGGACAGCCCCAGCATTTT. Translated: CASRTGQGGQPQHF.

The V and J genes are TRBV5-6 and TRBJ1-1; D is possibly TRBD1 (5 bases). The CDR3 is 14 residues long. V lost 4 bases, J lost 0 bases, and 10 bases lay in between. The germline V gene has CDR1 SGHDT and CDR2 YYEEEE. Written as DNA, the CDR3 is TGTGCCAGCAGCCGTGGGACGGTGAACACTGAAGCTTTCTTT. It specifies CASSRGTVNTEAFF.

This chain links TRBV2 with TRBJ2-3; the match to TRBD2 covers 7 bases. CDR1 is SNHLY, CDR2 FYNNEI, per germline. The CDR3 runs to 14 residues. J was trimmed by 6 bases and V by 0 bases; bases with no gene match: 3. This CDR3 is CASSEAVGGDTQYF. As DNA, the CDR3 is TGTGCCAGCAGTGAAGCGGTCGGGGGGGATACGCAGTATTTT.

The V gene is TRBV30, the J gene TRBJ2-5, with D perhaps given as TRBD1 or TRBD2 (5 bases each). With 3 bases removed from V and 10 bases from J, the gap between germline ends came to 24 bases. CDR3 size: 15 residues. Germline CDR1 and CDR2: GTSNPN and SVGIG (reference sequence). For the CDR3, the DNA is TGTGCCTGGAGCGCTCCGGGACCCAAGCAAGGGATCCAGTACTTC. Protein: CAWSAPGPKQGIQYF.

This clone was counted only a few times. The V call is TRBV27, the J call TRBJ1-2; D is ambiguous. This CDR3 contains 14 residues. Per the germline V gene, CDR1 is MNHEY and CDR2 is SMNVEV (reference sequence). V was cut by 6 bases and J by 5 bases, with 16 bases left in between. This CDR3 reads CASRDGYGMYGYTF. The CDR3 DNA reads TGTGCCAGCAGGGACGGATATGGGATGTATGGCTACACCTTC.

The rearrangement links TRBV11-3 to TRBJ2-7; TRBD2 aligns across 13 bases. Looked up from germline, CDR1 is SGHNT and CDR2 is YENEEA. The CDR3 is 15 residues long. The V segment lost 1 base and the J segment 5 bases; nucleotides outside the gene matches: 2. CDR3 DNA sequence: TGTGCCAGCAGCTTAGGGGGGACTAGCGGGAACGAGCAGTACTTC. Translating it yields CASSLGGTSGNEQYF.

This clone was recorded once. The V and J genes are TRBV4-2 and TRBJ1-1, with 9 nucleotides matching TRBD1. From germline, CDR1 is LGHNA and CDR2 YNFKEQ. The junction had 8 bases not matched to a gene; V was cut back by 3 bases and J by 0 bases. CDR3 length: 17 residues. CDR3 nucleotides: TGTGCCAGCAGCCAGGAAGGACAGGGGCGGGTGAACACTGAAGCTTTCTTT. This encodes CASSQEGQGRVNTEAFF.

This chain uses TRBV6-6 with TRBJ2-3; D not resolved. The ends were cut back, 3 bases at V and 3 bases at J, with 10 bases in the middle. The CDR3 has 14 amino acids. Germline-derived CDR1 and CDR2 are MNHNY and SVGAGI (reference sequence). In DNA form, the CDR3 reads TGTGCCAGCAGTTATGGACCGCCGACAGATACGCAGTATTTT. It yields the protein CASSYGPPTDTQYF.

This chain connects TRBV19 to TRBJ1-2; D is unclear. The CDR3 spans 13 residues. CDR1 is LNHDA and CDR2 is SQIVND in the germline V gene (reference sequence). Trimming shortened V by 6 bases and J by 3 bases, and 11 bases separated the two germline ends. CDR3 bases: TGTGCCAGTAGCTCGGGATTCGACTATGGCTACACCTTC. Translated, it gives CASSSGFDYGYTF.

V and J are TRBV13 and TRBJ2-7, with D possibly matching TRBD1 (6 bases). This CDR3 contains 15 residues. Trimming removed 6 bases at V and 2 bases at J, with 17 bases between. Germline V CDR1 and CDR2: PRHDT, FYEKMQ (reference sequence). The CDR3 loop is CASRRTGTFTYEQYF. DNA for the CDR3: TGTGCCAGCAGACGTACAGGGACGTTCACCTACGAGCAGTACTTC. The full variable domain, with the rest looked up from reference TRBV13 and TRBJ2-7, is AAGVIQSPRHLIKEKRETATLKCYPIPRHDTVYWYQQGPGQDPQFLISFYEKMQSDKGSIPDRFSAQQFSDYHSELNMSSLELGDSALYFCASRRTGTFTYEQYFGPGTRLTVT.